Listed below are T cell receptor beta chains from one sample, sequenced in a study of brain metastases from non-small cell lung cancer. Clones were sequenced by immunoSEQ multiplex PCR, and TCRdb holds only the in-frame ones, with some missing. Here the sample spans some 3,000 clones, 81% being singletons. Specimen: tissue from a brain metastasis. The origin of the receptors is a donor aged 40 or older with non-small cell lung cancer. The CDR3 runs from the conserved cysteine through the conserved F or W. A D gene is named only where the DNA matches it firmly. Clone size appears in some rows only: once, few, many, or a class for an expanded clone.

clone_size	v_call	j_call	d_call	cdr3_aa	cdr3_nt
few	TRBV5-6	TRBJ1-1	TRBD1	CASSFPGTGTAEAFF	TGTGCCAGCAGCTTCCCGGGGACAGGGACCGCTGAAGCTTTCTTT
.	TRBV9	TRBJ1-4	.	CASSGGAANEKLFF	TGTGCCAGCAGCGGCGGGGCGGCTAATGAAAAACTGTTTTTT
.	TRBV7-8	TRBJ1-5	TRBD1	CASSLSVVTGGNQPQHF	TGTGCCAGCAGCTTGAGTGTGGTGACAGGGGGCAATCAGCCCCAGCATTTT
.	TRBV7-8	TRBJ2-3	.	CASSLVGGGNTDTQYF	TGTGCCAGCAGCTTAGTTGGAGGTGGGAACACAGATACGCAGTATTTT
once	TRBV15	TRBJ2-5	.	CATSLSRETQYF	TGTGCCACCAGCCTCTCGCGGGAGACCCAGTACTTC
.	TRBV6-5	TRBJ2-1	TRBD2	CASSYSPSGSNEQFF	TGTGCCAGCAGTTACTCTCCTAGCGGGAGCAATGAGCAGTTCTTC
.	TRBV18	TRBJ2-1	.	CASSQNEQFF	TGTGCCAGCTCGCAGAATGAGCAGTTCTTC
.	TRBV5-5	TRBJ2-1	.	CASSLSPRRPSSSYNEQFF	TGTGCCAGCAGCTTGTCCCCAAGACGTCCCTCGAGCTCCTACAATGAGCAGTTCTTC
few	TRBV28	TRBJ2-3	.	CASSLSGEADTQYF	TGTGCCAGCAGTTTATCGGGGGAGGCAGATACGCAGTATTTT
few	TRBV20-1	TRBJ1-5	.	CSAGGVQPQHF	TGCAGTGCTGGGGGGGTACAGCCCCAGCATTTT
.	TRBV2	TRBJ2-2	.	CASRRPGQLFF	TGTGCCAGCCGAAGACCCGGGCAGCTGTTTTTT
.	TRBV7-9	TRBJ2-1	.	CASSSDYFYNEQFF	TGTGCCAGCAGCTCGGACTACTTCTACAATGAGCAGTTCTTC
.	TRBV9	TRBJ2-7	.	CASSVGLGGTYEQYF	TGTGCCAGCAGCGTAGGTTTAGGGGGAACCTACGAGCAGTACTTC
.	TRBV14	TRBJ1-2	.	CASSSADAYGYTF	TGTGCCAGCAGCTCCGCAGACGCCTATGGCTACACCTTC
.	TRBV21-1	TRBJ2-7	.	CASSKPDEQYF	TGTGCCAGCAGCAAGCCGGACGAGCAGTACTTC
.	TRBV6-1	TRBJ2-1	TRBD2	CASSGGGSGKNEQFF	TGTGCCAGCAGTGGAGGGGGTAGCGGGAAGAATGAGCAGTTCTTC
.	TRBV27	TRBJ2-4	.	CASSLVGGRSNIQYF	TGTGCCAGCAGTTTGGTAGGGGGGCGCTCAAACATTCAGTATTTC
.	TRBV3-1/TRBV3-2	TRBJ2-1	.	CASSQARGSSYNEQFF	TGTGCCAGCAGCCAAGCGCGGGGTAGCTCCTACAATGAGCAGTTCTTC
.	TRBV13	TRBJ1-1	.	CASSFAQGTEAFF	TGTGCCAGCAGCTTTGCCCAAGGCACTGAAGCTTTCTTT
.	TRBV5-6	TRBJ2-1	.	CASGGSRWGEQFF	TGTGCCAGCGGGGGGTCCCGGTGGGGTGAGCAGTTCTTC
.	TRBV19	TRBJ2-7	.	CASSSLEGAGGYEQYF	TGTGCCAGTAGTTCCCTCGAAGGGGCAGGAGGCTACGAGCAATACTTC
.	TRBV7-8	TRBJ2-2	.	CASSLTGAGELFF	TGTGCCAGCAGCTTAACAGGTGCTGGGGAGCTGTTTTTT
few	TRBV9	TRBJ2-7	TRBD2	CASSSGLDDYEQYF	TGTGCCAGCAGCTCGGGACTAGACGACTACGAGCAGTACTTC
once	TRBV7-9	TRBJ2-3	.	CASSLEGLTDTQYF	TGTGCTAGCAGCTTAGAGGGGCTCACAGATACGCAGTATTTT
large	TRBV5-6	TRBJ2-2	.	CASSLIGGWADYTGELFF	TGTGCCAGCAGCTTGATAGGGGGATGGGCAGACTACACCGGGGAGCTGTTTTTT
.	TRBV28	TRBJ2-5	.	CASTGSGETQYF	TGTGCCAGCACTGGGTCCGGGGAGACCCAGTACTTC
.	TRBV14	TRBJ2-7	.	CASSRFDIAEQYF	TGTGCCAGCAGCCGGTTTGACATCGCAGAGCAGTACTTC
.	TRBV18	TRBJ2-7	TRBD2	CASSPTGSGSYEQYF	TGTGCCAGCTCACCAACCGGTAGCGGGTCCTACGAGCAGTACTTC
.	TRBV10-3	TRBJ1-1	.	CAISEDPGEAFF	TGTGCCATCAGTGAGGATCCCGGTGAAGCTTTCTTT
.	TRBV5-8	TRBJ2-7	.	CASSFGQNYEQYF	TGTGCCAGCAGCTTCGGACAGAACTACGAGCAGTACTTC
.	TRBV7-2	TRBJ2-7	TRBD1	CASSLRQGPSAYEQYF	TGTGCCAGCAGCTTAAGACAGGGCCCCTCAGCCTACGAGCAGTACTTC
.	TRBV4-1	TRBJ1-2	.	CASSQALGGYGYTF	TGCGCCAGCAGCCAAGCTCTAGGAGGGTATGGCTACACCTTC
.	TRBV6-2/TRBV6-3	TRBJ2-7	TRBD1	CASSSAGGGSYEQYF	TGTGCCAGCAGTTCTGCAGGGGGCGGCTCCTACGAGCAGTACTTT
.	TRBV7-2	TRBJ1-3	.	CASSLDVSGNTIYF	TGTGCCAGCAGCTTAGACGTCTCTGGAAACACCATATATTTT
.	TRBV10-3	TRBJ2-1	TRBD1	CAISGEGYRGLSSYNEQFF	TGTGCCATCAGTGGTGAGGGCTACAGGGGGCTGAGCTCCTACAATGAGCAGTTCTTC
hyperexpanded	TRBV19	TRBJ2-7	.	CASSPTGEFYEQYF	TGTGCCAGTAGCCCGACAGGAGAGTTCTACGAGCAGTACTTC
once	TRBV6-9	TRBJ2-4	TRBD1	CASSYEGQGQNIQYF	TGTGCCAGCAGTTACGAGGGACAGGGTCAAAACATTCAATACTTC
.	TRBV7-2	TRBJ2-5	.	CASSLTVGFQETQYF	TGTGCCAGCAGCTTAACTGTTGGGTTCCAAGAGACCCAGTACTTC
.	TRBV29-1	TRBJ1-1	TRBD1	CSVDFTRDRGDTEAFF	TGCAGCGTTGATTTTACCCGGGACAGGGGGGACACTGAAGCTTTCTTT
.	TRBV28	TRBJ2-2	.	CTSSSTGGTGELFF	TGTACCAGCAGTTCTACAGGAGGCACCGGGGAGCTGTTTTTT
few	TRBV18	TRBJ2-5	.	CASSPKGGGETQYF	TGTGCCAGCTCACCAAAGGGGGGAGGAGAGACCCAGTACTTC
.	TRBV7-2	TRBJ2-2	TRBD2	CASSERGRVGELFF	TGTGCCAGCAGCGAGCGGGGGAGGGTCGGGGAGCTGTTTTTT
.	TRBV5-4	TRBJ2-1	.	CASSRARDLNNEQFF	TGTGCCAGCAGCCGGGCTAGGGACTTAAACAATGAGCAGTTCTTC
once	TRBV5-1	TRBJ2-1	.	CASSLEGRTFNEQFF	TGCGCCAGCAGCTTAGAGGGACGGACGTTTAATGAGCAGTTCTTC
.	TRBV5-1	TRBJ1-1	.	CASSGEGEAFF	TGCGCCAGCAGCGGGGAGGGTGAAGCTTTCTTT
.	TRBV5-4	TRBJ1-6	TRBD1	CASSPGQGASNSPLHF	TGTGCCAGCAGCCCCGGACAGGGGGCTTCTAATTCACCCCTCCACTTT
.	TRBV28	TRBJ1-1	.	CASSSSGIRAEAFF	TGTGCCAGCAGTTCCTCAGGAATCAGGGCTGAAGCTTTCTTT
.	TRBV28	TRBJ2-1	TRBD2	CASSPPRLAGENEQFF	TGTGCCAGCAGTCCCCCCCGACTAGCAGGAGAGAACGAGCAGTTCTTC
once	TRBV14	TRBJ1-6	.	CASSQGASSLHF	TGTGCCAGCAGCCAAGGAGCTTCATCCCTCCACTTT
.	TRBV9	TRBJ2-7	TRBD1	CASSVAETGGYEQYF	TGTGCCAGCAGCGTAGCTGAAACAGGGGGATACGAGCAGTACTTC
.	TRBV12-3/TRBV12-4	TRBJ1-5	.	CASSLNNQPQHF	TGTGCCAGCAGTTTAAACAATCAGCCCCAGCATTTT
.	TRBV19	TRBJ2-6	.	CASSPSRVANVLTF	TGTGCCAGTAGTCCGTCCCGGGTGGCCAACGTCCTGACTTTC
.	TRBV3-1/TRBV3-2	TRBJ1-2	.	CASSSGTTNYGYTF	TGTGCCAGCAGCTCCGGGACAACTAACTATGGCTACACCTTC